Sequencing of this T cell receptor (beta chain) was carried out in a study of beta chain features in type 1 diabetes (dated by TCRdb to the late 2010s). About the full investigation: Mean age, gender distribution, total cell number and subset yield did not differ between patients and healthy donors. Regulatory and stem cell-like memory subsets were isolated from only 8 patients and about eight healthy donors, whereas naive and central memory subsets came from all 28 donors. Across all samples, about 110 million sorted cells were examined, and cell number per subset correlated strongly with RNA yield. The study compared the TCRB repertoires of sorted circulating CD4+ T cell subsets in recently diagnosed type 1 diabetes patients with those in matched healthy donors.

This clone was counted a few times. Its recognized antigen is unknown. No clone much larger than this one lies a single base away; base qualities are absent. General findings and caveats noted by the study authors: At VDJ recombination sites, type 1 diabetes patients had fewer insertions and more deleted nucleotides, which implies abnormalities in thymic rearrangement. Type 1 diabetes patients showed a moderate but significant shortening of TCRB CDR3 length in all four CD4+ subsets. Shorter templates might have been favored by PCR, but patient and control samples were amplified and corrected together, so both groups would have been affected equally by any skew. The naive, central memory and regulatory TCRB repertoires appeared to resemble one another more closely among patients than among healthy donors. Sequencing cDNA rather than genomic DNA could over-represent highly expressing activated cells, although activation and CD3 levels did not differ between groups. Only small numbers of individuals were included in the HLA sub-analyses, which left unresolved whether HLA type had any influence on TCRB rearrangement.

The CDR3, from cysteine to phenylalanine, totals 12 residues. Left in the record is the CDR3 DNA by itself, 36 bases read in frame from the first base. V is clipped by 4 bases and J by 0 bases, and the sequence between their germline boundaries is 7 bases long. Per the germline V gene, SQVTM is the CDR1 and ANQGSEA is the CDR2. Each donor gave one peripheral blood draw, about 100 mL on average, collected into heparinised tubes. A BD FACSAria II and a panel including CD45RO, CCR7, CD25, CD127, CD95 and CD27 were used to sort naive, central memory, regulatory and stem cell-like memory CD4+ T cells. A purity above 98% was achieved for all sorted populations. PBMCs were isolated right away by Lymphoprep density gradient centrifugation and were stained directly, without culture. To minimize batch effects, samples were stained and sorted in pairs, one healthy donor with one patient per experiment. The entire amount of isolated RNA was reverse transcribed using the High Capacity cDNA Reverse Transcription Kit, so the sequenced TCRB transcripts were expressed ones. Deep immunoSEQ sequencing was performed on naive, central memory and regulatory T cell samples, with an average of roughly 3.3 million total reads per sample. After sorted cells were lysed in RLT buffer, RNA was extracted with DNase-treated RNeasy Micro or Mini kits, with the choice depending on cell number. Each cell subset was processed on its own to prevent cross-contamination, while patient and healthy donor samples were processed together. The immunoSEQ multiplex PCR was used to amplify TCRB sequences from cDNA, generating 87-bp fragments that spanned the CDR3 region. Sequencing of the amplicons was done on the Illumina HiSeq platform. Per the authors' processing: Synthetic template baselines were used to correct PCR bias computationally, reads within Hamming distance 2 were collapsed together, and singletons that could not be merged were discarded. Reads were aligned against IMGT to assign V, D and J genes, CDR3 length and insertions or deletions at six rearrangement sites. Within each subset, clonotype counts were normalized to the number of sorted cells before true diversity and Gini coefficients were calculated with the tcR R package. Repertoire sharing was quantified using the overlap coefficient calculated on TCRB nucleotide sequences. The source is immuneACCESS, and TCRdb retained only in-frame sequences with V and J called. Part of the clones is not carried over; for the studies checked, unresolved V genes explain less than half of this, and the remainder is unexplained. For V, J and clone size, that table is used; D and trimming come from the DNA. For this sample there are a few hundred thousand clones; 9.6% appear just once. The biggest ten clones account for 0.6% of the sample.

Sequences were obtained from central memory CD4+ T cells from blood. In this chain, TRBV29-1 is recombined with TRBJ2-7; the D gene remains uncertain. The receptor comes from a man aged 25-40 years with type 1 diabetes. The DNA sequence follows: TGCAGCGTTGTTCCCAACTCCTACGAGCAGTACTTC. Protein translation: CSVVPNSYEQYF.